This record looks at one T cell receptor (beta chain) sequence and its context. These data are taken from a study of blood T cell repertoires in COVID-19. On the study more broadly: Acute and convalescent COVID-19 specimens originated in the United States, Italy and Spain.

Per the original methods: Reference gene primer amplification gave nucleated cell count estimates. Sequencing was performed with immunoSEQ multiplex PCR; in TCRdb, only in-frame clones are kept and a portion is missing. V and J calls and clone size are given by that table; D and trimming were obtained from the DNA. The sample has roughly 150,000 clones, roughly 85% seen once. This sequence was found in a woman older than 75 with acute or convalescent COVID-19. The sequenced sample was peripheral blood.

In nucleotides, the CDR3 is TGTGCCAGCAGTTCCCAGGGGATTAATGAAAAACTGTTTTTT. The encoded protein is CASSSQGINEKLFF. This chain joins TRBV28 and TRBJ1-4; TRBD1 might be the D (6 bases). With 4 bases removed from V and 4 bases from J, the gap between germline ends came to 10 bases. This CDR3 is 14 amino acids long. CDR1 is MDHEN, CDR2 SYDVKM, per germline.